This is a list of T cell receptor beta chains from one sample in a study of cytomegalovirus exposure and HLA in healthy donors. This table comes from immunoSEQ multiplex PCR, and its TCRdb copy is limited to in-frame clones, with some not included. The repertoire consists of about 56,000 clones, with 85% to 95% occurring once and the leading ten covering 0.9% to 1.4%. What was sequenced was PBMCs. Receptors originate from a man aged 18 to 30 in good health and CMV-seronegative. CDR3s include the opening cysteine and the closing phenylalanine or tryptophan. Fields, in order: J gene, clone size, D gene, V gene, CDR3 DNA, CDR3 protein. The D gene is left open where the match is weak. Not all rows give a size; the values are once, few, many and, for expanded clones, a class.

J: TRBJ2-7; size: NA; D: TRBD1; V: TRBV7-9; DNA: TGTGCCAGCAGTCGAATTAAAAAGGACAGGGAATACGAGCAGTACTTC; CDR3: CASSRIKKDREYEQYF
J: TRBJ1-2; size: NA; D: TRBD1; V: TRBV5-3; DNA: TGTGCCAGAACCGATTTCCCAGGGGGCAATGGGAACTATGGCTACACCTTC; CDR3: CARTDFPGGNGNYGYTF
J: TRBJ2-1; size: once; D: TRBD1; V: TRBV15; DNA: TGTGCCACCAGCAGAGTTACAGGGGCACGTGAGCAGTTCTTC; CDR3: CATSRVTGAREQFF
J: TRBJ2-6; size: NA; D: TRBD1; V: TRBV23-1; DNA: TGCGCCAGCAGTCGCGGACAGGGGATTTCTGGGGCCAACGTCCTGACTTTC; CDR3: CASSRGQGISGANVLTF
J: TRBJ1-2; size: NA; D: NA; V: TRBV27; DNA: TGTGCCAGCAGTTACTCGGGGGTGAATCATGGCTACACCTTC; CDR3: CASSYSGVNHGYTF
J: TRBJ2-1; size: NA; D: TRBD2; V: TRBV6-6; DNA: TGTGCCAGCACCGCGGGGACTAGCGGAGGGGAGCAGTTCTTC; CDR3: CASTAGTSGGEQFF
J: TRBJ1-5; size: few; D: TRBD1; V: TRBV15; DNA: TGTGCCACCAGCGCCGGGACAGGGTTTCAGCCCCAGCATTTT; CDR3: CATSAGTGFQPQHF
J: TRBJ2-1; size: NA; D: NA; V: TRBV5-1; DNA: TGCGCCAGCAGCCTCCTAGCGCAGAGCTCCTACAATGAGCAGTTCTTC; CDR3: CASSLLAQSSYNEQFF
J: TRBJ2-3; size: NA; D: NA; V: TRBV11-2; DNA: TGTGCCAGCAGCTTAGATCGGTTCACCACAGATACGCAGTATTTT; CDR3: CASSLDRFTTDTQYF
J: TRBJ2-2; size: once; D: NA; V: TRBV28; DNA: TGTGCCAGCAGGCTCCAGGGGCAAACCGGGGAGCTGTTTTTT; CDR3: CASRLQGQTGELFF
J: TRBJ2-3; size: few; D: NA; V: TRBV6-5; DNA: TGTGCCAGCTTTCCAGCGGCCAGCACAGATACGCAGTATTTT; CDR3: CASFPAASTDTQYF
J: TRBJ2-1; size: NA; D: TRBD2; V: TRBV6-5; DNA: TGTGCCAGCAGCCGGGGGGATGAGCAGTTCTTC; CDR3: CASSRGDEQFF
J: TRBJ2-2; size: NA; D: TRBD2; V: TRBV29-1; DNA: TGCAGCGTTGCCAGCGGGACCGCGAACACCGGGGAGCTGTTTTTT; CDR3: CSVASGTANTGELFF
J: TRBJ2-7; size: NA; D: TRBD2; V: TRBV11-2; DNA: TGTGCCAGCAGCACCCCCGGACTAGCGGGCTACGAGCAGTACTTC; CDR3: CASSTPGLAGYEQYF
J: TRBJ1-2; size: NA; D: TRBD1; V: TRBV28; DNA: TGTGCCAGTACCGGGACAGCGGATGGCTACACCTTC; CDR3: CASTGTADGYTF
J: TRBJ2-2; size: NA; D: NA; V: TRBV18; DNA: TGTGCCAGCTCACCACCACGGACTGTCACCGGGGAGCTGTTTTTT; CDR3: CASSPPRTVTGELFF
J: TRBJ2-7; size: NA; D: NA; V: TRBV7-6; DNA: TGTGCCAGCAGCTTAGAAGGGGACTCATATTGGGACGAGCAGTACTTC; CDR3: CASSLEGDSYWDEQYF
J: TRBJ2-7; size: once; D: TRBD2; V: TRBV4-1; DNA: TGCGCCAGCAGCCAAGATCGGGGGGGGACTAGCGGGATAGGGCAGTACTTC; CDR3: CASSQDRGGTSGIGQYF
J: TRBJ2-5; size: NA; D: NA; V: TRBV27; DNA: TGTGCCAGCAGTTTTGGGTCGGGGGAGACCCAGTACTTC; CDR3: CASSFGSGETQYF